A selection of T cell receptor beta chains follows, all from one sample in a study of blood T cell repertoires in COVID-19. Profiled with immunoSEQ multiplex PCR; TCRdb holds only in-frame clones, not every one. This sample has some 300,000 clones, with roughly nine tenths found just once. The sample consisted of PBMCs or T cells enriched from blood (not recorded which). The receptors derive from a woman between 25 and 40 years old who had recovered from COVID-19. The conserved cysteine and the conserved F or W are not part of the CDR3 here.

v_gene	CDR3aa
TRBV5-6	ASSFVDRAETQY
TRBV27	ASSPGLPGTSGTYNEQF
TRBV12-5	ASGLELTSGSYNEQF
TRBV2	ASRRDSRATNEKLF
TRBV29-1	SVLSPMNTEAF
TRBV5-1	ASSSAATFGLVETQY
TRBV28	ASSSGVGARGYT
TRBV10-3	AISRLAGGNTDTQY
TRBV6-5	ASSYTGGRENEQF
TRBV6-1	AQSLAGAYNEQF
TRBV5-1	ASSSASGIAYEQY
TRBV10-3	AISERRQGAMNTEAF
TRBV6-1	ASSDGPGQVNEKLF
TRBV19	ASSIARIITNEKLF
TRBV18	ASSASTPPADTQY
TRBV6-6	AGSDRVNTGELF
TRBV24-1	ATSEALAPPDTQY
TRBV10-3	AISVTGGPWNEQF
TRBV19	ASSMFGRDPYNEQF
TRBV2	ASAGRLILH
TRBV4-1	ASSHIQSREETQY
TRBV30	AWRTGREPAGYTIY
TRBV10-2	ASSESRDSGYTDTQY
TRBV7-2	ASSLQDTQY
TRBV7-2	ASSLGTHYTGELF
TRBV5-6	ASSMDRIAGGPPDTQY
TRBV27	ASSLLALAPSEQY
TRBV5-1	ASSWTLFGGGYEQY
TRBV10-3	AISESEANNEKLF
TRBV7-7	ASSSEAGGPSNEQF
TRBV29-1	SVGPSGTDTQY
TRBV11-2	ASSLEPSGTGISPLH
TRBV7-9	ASSSDRELNTIY
TRBV7-9	ASSLGRWITIYNEQF
TRBV28	ASTGPNTGELF
TRBV4-1	ASSQVVGREKLF
TRBV5-6	ASSGTGTGDIYTEAF
TRBV7-2	ASSLGWGQGYGYT
TRBV7-9	ASSLAGGNAEQY
TRBV29-1	SVDGQGAGTEAF
TRBV29-1	SVRTSGRRIGTGELF
TRBV11-2	ASTVDSYNSPLH
TRBV28	ASSESGVTEAF
TRBV7-8	ASSPNWNEQF
TRBV9	ASSTRKDGGGFGYT
TRBV19	ASLQGAGANVLT
TRBV18	ASSPPGQATPYNEQF
TRBV11-2	ASSLAGGPLGEQF
TRBV29-1	SVVGGEGDQPQH
TRBV5-8	ASSLPHKWGDRSKHYGYT
TRBV4-1	ASSQALGLAVDTQY